The next 11 T cell receptor beta chains were all read from a single sample in a study of low-dose radiotherapy and immunotherapy resistance in tumors. Priming of first-strand cDNA relied on TRAV- and TRBV-specific primers (covering alpha and beta chains). The authors ran approximately 20 PCR cycles to amplify TCRs with a constant-region primer and V-primer adapter. TCRdb ran MiXCR on the reads and lists one entry per CDR3 protein. The sample lists about 14,000 distinct CDR3 sequences, less than 55% seen once, with 3.5% to 4.5% in the top ten. Receptor source: a human donor with advanced metastatic prostate, ovarian, gallbladder or colorectal cancer (not recorded which). This table probably holds off-target reads from a library built for another chain.

On this clonotype: A read error may produce the germline difference seen at one junction end. V usage is TRBV7-6 and J usage is TRBJ1-6; D is perhaps TRBD1 (5 bases). This CDR3 is 14 amino acids long. CDR1 and CDR2 from the germline V gene are SGHVS and FNYEAQ. The CDR3 DNA is TGTGCCAGCAGTTTAGGGGAGGGGTATTCACCCCTCCACTTT. Translation gives CASSLGEGYSPLHF.

The V and J genes are TRBV20-1 and TRBJ2-4; D may be TRBD1 (5 bases). CDR1 DFQATT and CDR2 SNEGSKA come from the germline V gene (reference sequence). The CDR3 totals 17 residues. The germline V and J ends were trimmed by 0 bases and 12 bases, with 27 bases remaining between them. The CDR3 DNA is TGCAGTGCTAGAGATGAGGTGGTCAGGGCCCTTAGTTTCGCTCAGTACTTC. Its translation is CSARDEVVRALSFAQYF.

This rearrangement joins TRBV5-1 to TRBJ2-7, with D possibly TRBD1 on 5 matching bases. The length of the CDR3 is 14 residues. Trimming cost V 0 bases and J 7 bases, with 14 bases left between them. The germline V gene has CDR1 SGHRS and CDR2 YFSETQ. CDR3 DNA: TGCGCCAGCAGCTTGGCTCCTGGGGCTGGGGAGCAGTACTTC. This codes for CASSLAPGAGEQYF.

The chain has TRBV12-3 or TRBV12-4 and TRBJ2-7, with TRBD1 identical over 8 bases. CDR3 length equals 14 residues. Trimming at V came to 6 bases and at J to 3 bases, leaving 7 bases not matched to a gene. The CDR3 DNA reads TGTGCCAGCAGATACGGACAGGGTCACTACGAGCAGTACTTC. Translation gives CASRYGQGHYEQYF.

This clonotype is termed medium-sized. The chain is built from TRBV9 and TRBJ2-3; 7 bases line up with TRBD1. There are 17 residues in the CDR3. CDR1 is SGDLS and CDR2 is YYNGEE in the germline V gene. Losses at the gene ends were 3 bases for V and 2 bases for J; bases not matched to a gene: 12. CDR3 in DNA: TGTGCCAGCAGCGCCCTCGGGGTAGGGGGCCCCACAGATACGCAGTATTTT. Amino acid sequence: CASSALGVGGPTDTQYF.

This clonotype has just one count. One end of the junction is discordant with germline, which a read error may explain. The chain joins TRBV7-8 to TRBJ2-3; D gene ambiguous. The CDR3 spans 13 residues. Germline V CDR1 and CDR2: SGHVS, FQNEAQ. As DNA, the CDR3 is TGTGCTAGCACGGGCAGGAGCACAGATACGCAGTATTTT. Translation gives CASTGRSTDTQYF.

A few counts support this clonotype. This chain connects TRBV28 to TRBJ2-1; 10 nucleotides line up with TRBD2. This CDR3 is built from 15 residues. The germline V gene has CDR1 MDHEN and CDR2 SYDVKM. V was clipped by 5 bases and J by 6 bases; unmatched bases: 7. Here the CDR3 DNA reads TGTGCCAGCAGTCTTCAGCGGGAGGGCCTCAATGAGCAGTTCTTC. Protein sequence: CASSLQREGLNEQFF.

The chain is built from TRBV6-6 and TRBJ2-7; 7 nucleotides line up with TRBD1. V shed 6 bases and J 3 bases; nucleotides not matched to a gene: 8. The CDR3 length is 14 residues. Germline-derived CDR1 and CDR2 are MNHNY and SVGAGI (reference sequence). The CDR3 nucleotides are TGTGCCAGCAGCTCCCGGGACAGACTCTACGAGCAGTACTTC. Translated, it gives CASSSRDRLYEQYF.

The chain has TRBV19 and TRBJ2-5; D is perhaps TRBD1 (5 bases). CDR1 is LNHDA, CDR2 SQIVND, per germline (reference sequence). CDR3 length equals 13 residues. V was shortened by 3 bases and J by 5 bases, with 10 bases between the two germline ends. Written as DNA, the CDR3 is TGTGCCAGTAGTATTGTCAGGGCGGAGACCCAGTACTTC. This gives the protein CASSIVRAETQYF.

This clonotype occurred a few times. This sequence joins TRBV20-1 and TRBJ1-2, with 7 bases that match TRBD1. CDR1 and CDR2 from the germline V gene are DFQATT and SNEGSKA (reference sequence). This CDR3 contains 16 residues. Losses at the gene ends were 2 bases for V and 7 bases for J; bases not matched to a gene: 16. In DNA form, the CDR3 reads TGCAGTGCTAGACCCCTATCAGAGACAGGGAGAGGTGGCTACACCTTC. Translation: CSARPLSETGRGGYTF.

V usage is TRBV7-2 and J usage is TRBJ2-2, with 10 bases fitting TRBD2. This CDR3 has 17 amino acids. Germline lookup yields CDR1 SGHTA and CDR2 FQGNSA. The V and J ends lost 5 bases and 2 bases, in that order; junction bases with no gene match: 8. The CDR3, as DNA: TGTGCCAGCAGCCCAAGAGCGGGGGGGATAAACACCGGGGAGCTGTTTTTT. Translating it yields CASSPRAGGINTGELFF.